This T cell receptor beta chain was found in a study of cytomegalovirus exposure and HLA in healthy donors. Study conclusions and caveats: Associated with cytomegalovirus, according to the listing, were 150 to 200 TCR beta chains.

Some clones are missing from TCRdb's copy, which holds only in-frame ones; the method was immunoSEQ multiplex PCR. Here the sample spans roughly 70,000 clones, 85% to 95% being singletons. Germline CDR1 reads MNHEY; CDR2 reads SVGAGI. This CDR3 comprises 12 residues. Deletions cut 4 bases from V and 7 bases from J, with 7 bases between. About this clone: What it binds is not known.

The sequence came from a man aged 18 to 35 in good health and CMV-seronegative. The chain recombines TRBV6-5 with TRBJ1-4; D gene ambiguous. Sequences were obtained from PBMCs. Written as DNA, the CDR3 is TGTGCCAGCAGTTCTGGGCTTGAAAAACTGTTTTTT. Its translation is CASSSGLEKLFF.